This T cell receptor (beta chain) emerged from a study of cytomegalovirus exposure and HLA in healthy donors. Study-wide background: The 90 to 150 validation repertoires used a platform that matched the one used for the roughly 700 first-cohort repertoires, as a later analysis reported. Regarding the study as a whole: According to a later analysis, TCR clusters from the first cohort tended to co-occur in the roughly 130 validation repertoires. Some public TCRs appeared in many individuals, while most sequences were rare. The classifier reportedly diagnosed cytomegalovirus status with high sensitivity and specificity.

To note about this clone: The antigen remains undetermined.

The CDR3 is made up of 20 amino acids. Trimming shortened V by 6 bases and J by 5 bases, and 35 bases separated the two germline ends. Germline V gives CDR1 LNHDA, CDR2 SQIVND (reference sequence). Method: immunoSEQ multiplex PCR; TCRdb's copy keeps in-frame clones and lacks some. The repertoire includes around 80,000 clones, approximately 96% of them detected once, and about 1.3% sits in the top ten. The chain links TRBV19 to TRBJ2-7, with a weak D call TRBD1 (6 bases). Sequencing input: PBMCs. The clonotype was recovered from a woman aged 18-29 years in good health and CMV-seronegative. CDR3 region: CASSPGDIRVERRRLDEQYF. In DNA form, the CDR3 reads TGTGCCAGTAGCCCCGGGGACATCAGGGTTGAGCGCCGGAGATTGGACGAGCAGTACTTC.